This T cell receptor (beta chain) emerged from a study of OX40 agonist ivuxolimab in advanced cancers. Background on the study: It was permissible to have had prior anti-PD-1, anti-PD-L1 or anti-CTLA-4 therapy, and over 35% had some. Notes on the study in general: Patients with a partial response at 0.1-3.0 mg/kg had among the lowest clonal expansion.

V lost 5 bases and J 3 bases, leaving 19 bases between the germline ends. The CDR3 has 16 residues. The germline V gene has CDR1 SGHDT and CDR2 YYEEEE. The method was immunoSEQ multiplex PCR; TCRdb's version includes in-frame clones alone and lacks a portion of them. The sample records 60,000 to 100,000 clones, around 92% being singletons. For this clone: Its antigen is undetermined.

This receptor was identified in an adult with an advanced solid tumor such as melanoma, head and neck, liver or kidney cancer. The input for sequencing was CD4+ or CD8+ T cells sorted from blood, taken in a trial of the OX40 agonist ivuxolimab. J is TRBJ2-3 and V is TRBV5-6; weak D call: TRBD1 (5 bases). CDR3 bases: TGTGCCAGCAGTACTCACCTGGGGCAGGAGACAGATACGCAGTATTTT. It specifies CASSTHLGQETDTQYF. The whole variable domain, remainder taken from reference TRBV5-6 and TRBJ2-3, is DAGVTQSPTHLIKTRGQQVTLRCSPKSGHDTVSWYQQALGQGPQFIFQYYEEEERQRGNFPDRFSGHQFPNYSSELNVNALLLGDSALYLCASSTHLGQETDTQYFGPGTRLTVL.